Below, 21 T cell receptor beta chains from the same sample are listed, as sequenced in a study of OX40 agonist ivuxolimab in advanced cancers. This table comes from immunoSEQ multiplex PCR, and its TCRdb copy is limited to in-frame clones, with some not included. The repertoire includes over 35,000 clones, roughly nine tenths of them detected once, and about an eighth sits in the top ten. The material was CD4+ or CD8+ T cells sorted from blood, obtained in a trial of the OX40 agonist ivuxolimab. The receptor set was obtained from an adult with an advanced solid tumor such as melanoma, head and neck, liver or kidney cancer.

This clone was observed a handful of times. V and J are TRBV6-8 and TRBJ2-7; D remains unclear. The germline CDR1 and CDR2 sequences are MNHGY and SAAAGT. There are 13 residues in the CDR3. V lost 0 bases to trimming and J lost 2 bases, with 5 bases between them. In nucleotides, the CDR3 is TGTGCCAGCAGTTACTCGATAGCCTACGAGCAGTACTTC. Amino acid sequence: CASSYSIAYEQYF.

The CDR3 nucleotides read TGTGTCGACGGCAGGGCAGGGGCCGACAATGAGCAGTTCTTC. It translates to CVDGRAGADNEQFF. The V and J genes are TRBV6-6 and TRBJ2-1, with D possibly TRBD1 on 6 matching bases. The CDR3 spans 14 residues. CDR1 is MNHNY, CDR2 SVGAGI, per germline (reference sequence).

The chain combines TRBV4-3 with TRBJ2-1; 11 nucleotides align to TRBD2. Trimming took 2 bases from V and 5 from J; bases not matched to a gene: 8. The CDR3 is 17 residues long. Germline V gene data show CDR1 as LGHNA and CDR2 as YSLEER. The DNA of the CDR3 is TGCGCCAGCAGCCAATACTCGCCGGGACTAGCGGACAATGAGCAGTTCTTC. Translation gives CASSQYSPGLADNEQFF.

Written as DNA, the CDR3 is TGTGCCAGCAGCCGGGGGGCGGGCGGGGAGCTGTTTTTT. As protein: CASSRGAGGELFF. The chain employs TRBV7-2 and TRBJ2-2, with a possible D match to TRBD2 (7 bases). V was pared by 5 bases and J by 7 bases, with 11 bases between. The CDR3 contains 13 residues. The germline CDR1 and CDR2 sequences are SGHTA and FQGNSA.

V gene TRBV29-1 combines with J gene TRBJ1-2; 7 nucleotides align to TRBD1. CDR1 is SQVTM and CDR2 is ANQGSEA in the germline V gene. The CDR3 is 14 amino acids. J lost 5 bases, V lost 0 bases, and 6 bases had no gene match. Here the CDR3 DNA reads TGCAGCGTTGAAGACCCGGGACAGTTATATGGCTACACCTTC. Its protein is CSVEDPGQLYGYTF.

The rearrangement uses TRBV9 and TRBJ1-1, with unresolved D. CDR1 and CDR2 (germline): SGDLS, YYNGEE. Trimming removed 0 bases from V and 4 bases from J, with 13 bases in between. The CDR3 is 15 amino acids. The CDR3 region has the DNA TGTGCCAGCAGCGTAGGTTGGGGTTTAAGCACTGAAGCTTTCTTT. The encoded protein is CASSVGWGLSTEAFF.

This clone was seen once. The V and J genes are TRBV19 and TRBJ1-1; D might be TRBD1 (5 bases). There are 13 residues in the CDR3. Germline loops: CDR1 LNHDA, CDR2 SQIVND (reference sequence). With 4 bases removed from V and 4 bases from J, the gap between germline ends came to 10 bases. DNA for the CDR3: TGTGCCAGTAGTACTGGGGGTAGCACTGAAGCTTTCTTT. As protein: CASSTGGSTEAFF.

V usage is TRBV30 and J usage is TRBJ1-2; TRBD1 aligns across 8 bases. This CDR3 has 15 amino acids. Per germline, CDR1 GTSNPN and CDR2 SVGIG (reference sequence). J was trimmed by 2 bases and V by 5 bases; bases with no gene match: 10. CDR3 coding DNA: TGTGCCTGGGCAAAAGGGACAGGCAGAAACTATGGCTACACCTTC. It specifies CAWAKGTGRNYGYTF.

This chain links TRBV4-3 with TRBJ2-7; 11 bases are shared with TRBD2. The CDR3 sequence is 14 residues long. The trim removed 4 bases at V and 7 bases at J, leaving 6 bases unmatched. CDR1 and CDR2 (germline): LGHNA, YSLEER. Written as DNA, the CDR3 is TGCGCCAGCAGCCTTAGCGGGGGGGTTGGTGAGCAGTACTTC. It is translated as CASSLSGGVGEQYF.

The chain recombines TRBV2 with TRBJ1-5, with D possibly matching TRBD1 (5 bases). The CDR3 spans 15 residues. Trimming pared 5 bases from V and 0 bases from J, leaving 11 bases between. Germline V gene data show CDR1 as SNHLY and CDR2 as FYNNEI. In DNA form, the CDR3 reads TGTGCCAGCAGTAAAGGGACGGTTAGCAATCAGCCCCAGCATTTT. It is translated as CASSKGTVSNQPQHF.

This chain links TRBV9 with TRBJ2-7; 9 nucleotides align to TRBD2. Per the germline V gene, CDR1 is SGDLS and CDR2 is YYNGEE. The CDR3 sequence is 14 residues long. Trimming removed 0 bases from V and 3 bases from J; junction bases left unmatched: 1. For the CDR3, the DNA is TGTGCCAGCAGCGTAGAGACTAGCGGCTACGAGCAGTACTTC. Protein product: CASSVETSGYEQYF.

This chain links TRBV27 with TRBJ1-1; D possibly corresponds to TRBD1 (6 bases). V was trimmed by 6 bases and J by 0 bases, leaving 11 bases between them. The CDR3 is 14 residues long. Per the germline V gene, CDR1 is MNHEY and CDR2 is SMNVEV (reference sequence). The CDR3 DNA follows: TGTGCCAGCAGAATCGGGACAATGAACACTGAAGCTTTCTTT. As protein: CASRIGTMNTEAFF.

This chain connects TRBV20-1 to TRBJ1-2; D gene unclear. Per the germline V gene, CDR1 is DFQATT and CDR2 is SNEGSKA (reference sequence). The CDR3 covers 11 residues. V was trimmed by 0 bases and J by 7 bases, leaving 6 bases between them. The CDR3 DNA is TGCAGTGCTAGAGAGTTGTCTGGCTACACCTTC. Translation: CSARELSGYTF.

V usage is TRBV29-1 and J usage is TRBJ2-7; D tentatively fits TRBD1 or TRBD2 (6 bases each). This CDR3 region has 13 residues. Deletions cut 3 bases from V and 4 bases from J, with 13 bases between. Germline assignment: CDR1 SQVTM and CDR2 ANQGSEA. CDR3 sequence: CSVEWGAAYEQYF. The CDR3 coding sequence is TGCAGCGTTGAGTGGGGGGCTGCTTACGAGCAGTACTTC.

This clone was recorded once. CDR3 bases: TGTGCCAGCAGTTTTCGACCGTATCAGCCCCAGCATTTT. It translates to CASSFRPYQPQHF. This chain links TRBV27 with TRBJ1-5, with D unresolved. The CDR3 length is 13 residues. Germline V gene data show CDR1 as MNHEY and CDR2 as SMNVEV (reference sequence). V was cut by 3 bases and J by 5 bases, with 8 bases left in between.

This clone rates as medium-sized. The chain carries TRBV29-1 and TRBJ1-1; D is unresolved. V lost 2 bases and J lost 1, with 2 bases in between. CDR1 and CDR2 (germline): SQVTM, ANQGSEA. The CDR3 has 11 amino acids. The CDR3 reads CSVEQNTEAFF. The CDR3 region has the DNA TGCAGCGTTGAACAGAACACTGAAGCTTTCTTT.

V gene TRBV4-3 combines with J gene TRBJ2-1; TRBD2 might be the D (6 bases). From germline, CDR1 is LGHNA and CDR2 YSLEER. This CDR3 contains 16 residues. V was pared by 1 base and J by 2 bases, with 12 bases between. The CDR3 protein is CASSQVTRDPYNEQFF. The DNA for the CDR3 is TGCGCCAGCAGCCAAGTCACGCGGGACCCCTACAATGAGCAGTTCTTC.

This rearrangement joins TRBV7-2 to TRBJ2-1; 8 bases map to TRBD2. The CDR3 contains 15 residues. V shed 3 bases and J 6 bases; nucleotides not matched to a gene: 7. Germline CDR1 SGHTA, CDR2 FQGNSA. The CDR3 protein is CASSLAGGGFNEQFF. The CDR3 coding sequence is TGTGCCAGCAGCTTGGCGGGGGGCGGGTTCAATGAGCAGTTCTTC.

In its sample, this clone ranks as medium-sized. This chain connects TRBV7-9 to TRBJ1-2; TRBD1 aligns across 7 bases. CDR1 is SEHNR and CDR2 is FQNEAQ in the germline V gene (reference sequence). The CDR3 is 12 amino acids. Trimming removed 4 bases from V and 6 bases from J; junction bases left unmatched: 2. The CDR3 is CASSSGQDGYTF. The CDR3 region has the DNA TGTGCCAGCAGCTCCGGACAGGATGGCTACACCTTC. Filled out from reference TRBV7-9 and TRBJ1-2, the complete variable domain reads DTGVSQNPRHKITKRGQNVTFRCDPISEHNRLYWYRQTLGQGPEFLTYFQNEAQLEKSRLLSDRFSAERPKGSFSTLEIQRTEQGDSAMYLCASSSGQDGYTFGSGTRLTVV.

As DNA, the CDR3 is TGTGCCAGCAGCCTTAAGGGAACTGAAGCTTTCTTT. Amino acids: CASSLKGTEAFF. This chain uses TRBV27 with TRBJ1-1; D uncertain. Germline CDR1 reads MNHEY; CDR2 reads SMNVEV (reference sequence). V was shortened by 6 bases and J by 5 bases, with 10 bases between the two germline ends. The CDR3 loop spans 12 amino acids.

The chain couples TRBV27 to TRBJ1-1; D remains ambiguous. The V and J ends lost 0 bases and 0 bases respectively, with 5 bases between them. CDR1 is MNHEY, CDR2 SMNVEV, per germline (reference sequence). The CDR3 consists of 14 residues. CDR3 DNA sequence: TGTGCCAGCAGTTTATCGACGGTGAACACTGAAGCTTTCTTT. This codes for CASSLSTVNTEAFF.